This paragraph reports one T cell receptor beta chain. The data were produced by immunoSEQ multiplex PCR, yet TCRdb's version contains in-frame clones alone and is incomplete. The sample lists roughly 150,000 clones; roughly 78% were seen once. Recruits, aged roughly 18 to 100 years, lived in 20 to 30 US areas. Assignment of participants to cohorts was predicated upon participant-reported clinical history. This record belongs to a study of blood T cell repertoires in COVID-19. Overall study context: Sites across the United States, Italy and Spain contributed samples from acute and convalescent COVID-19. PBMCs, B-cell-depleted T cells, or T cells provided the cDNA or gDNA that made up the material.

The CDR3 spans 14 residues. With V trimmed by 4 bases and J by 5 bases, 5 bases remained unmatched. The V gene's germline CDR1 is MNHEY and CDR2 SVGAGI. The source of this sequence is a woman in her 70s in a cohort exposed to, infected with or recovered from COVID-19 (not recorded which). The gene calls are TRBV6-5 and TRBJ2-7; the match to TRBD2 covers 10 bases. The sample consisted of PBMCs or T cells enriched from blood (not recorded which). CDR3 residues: CASSSRLAGHEQYF. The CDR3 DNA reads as TGTGCCAGCAGTTCAAGACTAGCGGGTCACGAGCAGTACTTC.